This entry concerns a single TCR beta chain. CDR1 SGHRS and CDR2 YFSETQ come from the germline V gene. The CDR3 contains 14 residues. V lost 4 bases, J lost 6 bases, and 16 bases lay in between. The data are from a study of blood T cell repertoires in COVID-19. Looking at the study overall: Donors in the United States, Italy and Spain gave samples during acute or convalescent COVID-19. Nucleic acid was either cDNA or gDNA, and it came from T cells, B-cell-depleted T cells, or PBMCs.

Under the authors' procedure: The authors estimated nucleated cell counts from reference gene primer amplification. Here immunoSEQ multiplex PCR was the method, and the copy in TCRdb shows in-frame clones only, minus some. V and J calls and clone size are copied from that table; D and trimming were computed from the DNA. The data show about 280,000 clones, with around 85% seen just once and more than 4.5% held by the top ten. The TCR comes from a man aged 45-65 years with active or convalescent COVID-19. J is TRBJ1-1 and V is TRBV5-1; TRBD1 is a possible D gene (5 bases). The source material was peripheral blood. CDR3 bases: TGCGCCAGCAGCACCCCATCGGGGGGAGCTGAAGCTTTCTTT. It encodes CASSTPSGGAEAFF. Variable domain in full (rest from reference TRBV5-1 and TRBJ1-1): KAGVTQTPRYLIKTRGQQVTLSCSPISGHRSVSWYQQTPGQGLQFLFEYFSETQRNKGNFPGRFSGRQFSNSRSEMNVSTLELGDSALYLCASSTPSGGAEAFFGQGTRLTVV.